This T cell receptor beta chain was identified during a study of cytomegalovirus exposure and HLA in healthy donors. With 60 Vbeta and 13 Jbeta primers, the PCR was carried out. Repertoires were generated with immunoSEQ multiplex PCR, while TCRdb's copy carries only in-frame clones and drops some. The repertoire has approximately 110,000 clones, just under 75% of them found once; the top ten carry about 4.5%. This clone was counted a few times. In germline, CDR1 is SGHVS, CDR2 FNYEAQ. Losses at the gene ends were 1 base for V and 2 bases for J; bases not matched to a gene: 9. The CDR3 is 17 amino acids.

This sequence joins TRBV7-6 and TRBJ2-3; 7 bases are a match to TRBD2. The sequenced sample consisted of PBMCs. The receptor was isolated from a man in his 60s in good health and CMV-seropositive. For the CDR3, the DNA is TGTGCCAGCAGCTTAGGAGGAGGCGGGGGACTCACAGATACGCAGTATTTT. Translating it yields CASSLGGGGGLTDTQYF. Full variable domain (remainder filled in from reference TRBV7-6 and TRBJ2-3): GAGVSQSPRYKVTKRGQDVALRCDPISGHVSLYWYRQALGQGPEFLTYFNYEAQQDKSGLPNDRFSAERPEGSISTLTIQRTEQRDSAMYRCASSLGGGGGLTDTQYFGPGTRLTVL.